This T cell receptor beta chain was recovered during a study of identical twins. Broader study findings: Partly confounded zero-insertion analyses could result from invariant MAIT and iNKT cells. Monozygotic twin pairs showed more out-of-frame TCR alpha sharing than models estimated. Less excess twin sharing appeared in beta out-of-frame sequences.

This clonotype was seen a few times. Its antigen is not known. TCRdb redid the calling of the 5' RACE reads with MiXCR, one entry per CDR3 protein. The data contain a few hundred thousand distinct CDR3 sequences, 14% of them singletons. Germline CDR1 and CDR2: LNHDA and SQIVND (reference sequence). This CDR3 contains 13 residues. V was trimmed by 3 bases and J by 1 base, leaving 5 bases between them. A further study also used this sample, focusing on yellow fever vaccine responses in identical twins.

The receptor's source is a woman in her late teens or twenties in good health. Specimen: CD4+ T cells sorted from blood. The chain employs TRBV19 and TRBJ2-3; D unresolved. CDR3 DNA sequence: TGTGCCAGTAGTATCGTGGGCACAGATACGCAGTATTTT. It codes for CASSIVGTDTQYF.